These 7 T cell receptor beta chains originate from one sample sequenced in a study of blood T cell repertoires in COVID-19. Sequencing used immunoSEQ multiplex PCR; TCRdb keeps in-frame clones, though not all of them. The sample holds under 350,000 clones, less than 90% seen once. Sequenced: peripheral blood. Source of these receptors: a human donor in a cohort sampled during active COVID-19.

This clone was detected only once. The chain links TRBV15 to TRBJ2-5; 7 positions match TRBD2. Germline CDR1 and CDR2: LNHNV and YYDKDF (reference sequence). V shed 7 bases and J 3 bases; nucleotides not matched to a gene: 11. The CDR3 spans 15 residues. In nucleotides, the CDR3 is TGTGCCACCAAGGAGGTCCGGGACTATAAAGAGACCCAGTACTTC. As protein: CATKEVRDYKETQYF.

The rearrangement uses TRBV5-1 and TRBJ1-3; D is uncertain. CDR1 and CDR2 from the germline V gene are SGHRS and YFSETQ. The CDR3 is 14 amino acids. The V gene lost 4 bases and the J gene lost 1 base, with 9 bases spanning the gap. CDR3 in amino acids: CASSPSGSGNTIYF. CDR3 DNA sequence: TGCGCCAGCAGCCCCAGCGGGTCTGGAAACACCATATATTTT.

The chain is built from TRBV14 and TRBJ2-1, with 7 bases that match TRBD1. Germline V gene data show CDR1 as SGHDN and CDR2 as FVKESK. With 3 bases clipped from V and 14 bases from J, the junction kept 13 bases outside the gene matches. The CDR3 totals 14 residues. CDR3 protein: CASSQIQGLVVKFF. The DNA for the CDR3 is TGTGCCAGCAGCCAGATACAGGGGTTGGTTGTAAAGTTCTTC.

The chain combines TRBV6-6 with TRBJ2-1; D not resolved. The germline V gene encodes CDR1 MNHNY and CDR2 SVGAGI (reference sequence). CDR3 length: 11 amino acids. Deletions cut 2 bases from V and 10 bases from J, with 6 bases between. The chain's CDR3 is CASSYPEEQFF. CDR3 DNA sequence: TGTGCCAGCAGTTACCCCGAGGAGCAGTTCTTC.

CDR3 protein: CASRVGRTNEKLFF. As DNA, the CDR3 is TGTGCCAGTCGGGTGGGGAGAACTAATGAAAAACTGTTTTTT. The chain has TRBV19 and TRBJ1-4, with D uncertain. The V gene's germline CDR1 is LNHDA and CDR2 SQIVND (reference sequence). The CDR3 spans 14 residues. V lost 8 bases and J 1 base, leaving 11 bases between the germline ends.

CDR3 sequence (DNA): TGTGCCAGCAGTTACGCCCGCGCGGACAGACTTTTTTCGCTTGAGCAGTTCTTC. Amino acids: CASSYARADRLFSLEQFF. The chain couples TRBV6-2 or TRBV6-3 to TRBJ2-1; D perhaps matches TRBD1 (6 bases). CDR3 length equals 18 residues. Germline lookup yields CDR1 MNHEY and CDR2 SVGEGT. Trimming left V 2 bases short and J 9 bases short, with 26 bases between.

The rearrangement joins TRBV7-9 to TRBJ1-5; D might be TRBD1 (5 bases). Trimming removed 3 bases at V and 0 bases at J, with 6 bases between. The germline V gene encodes CDR1 SEHNR and CDR2 FQNEAQ (reference sequence). This CDR3 region has 14 residues. The CDR3 spells CASSFDSSNQPQHF. DNA for the CDR3: TGTGCCAGCAGCTTTGACAGTAGCAATCAGCCCCAGCATTTT.